Presented here are 28 T cell receptor beta chains from one specimen sequenced in a study of T cells in tuberculosis. Regarding time point: new active TB diagnosis, blood taken before or within 7 days of starting treatment. The protocol was immunoSEQ multiplex PCR, while the TCRdb copy is restricted to in-frame clones and leaves out a portion. The repertoire holds approximately 49,000 clones, with 90% to 95% as singletons. Specimen: PBMCs, collected at tuberculosis diagnosis. These receptors were collected from an adult with tuberculosis.

This rearrangement joins TRBV5-1 to TRBJ1-4, with 10 bases matching TRBD1. The CDR3 consists of 13 residues. The V segment lost 4 bases and the J segment 8 bases; nucleotides outside the gene matches: 2. In germline, CDR1 is SGHRS, CDR2 YFSETQ. In nucleotides, the CDR3 is TGCGCCAGCAGCGGGACAGGGGAAGAAAAACTGTTTTTT. Protein sequence: CASSGTGEEKLFF.

This chain links TRBV7-9 with TRBJ2-7; D ambiguous. V gave up 1 base and J gave up 4 bases, with 14 bases separating them. The CDR3 has 15 residues. CDR1 and CDR2 from the germline V gene are SEHNR and FQNEAQ (reference sequence). CDR3 in DNA: TGTGCCAGCAGCTTAGAGTCGAGCCACCATTACGAGCAGTACTTC. Encoded protein: CASSLESSHHYEQYF.

J is TRBJ2-4 and V is TRBV5-5; a possible D gene is TRBD2 (5 bases). This CDR3 is built from 15 residues. The germline V gene has CDR1 SGHKS and CDR2 YYEKEE (reference sequence). Trimming took 0 bases from V and 5 from J, leaving 12 bases between them. CDR3 in DNA: TGTGCCAGCAGCTTGGGACTATTGCTCGAAAACATTCAGTACTTC. Translating it yields CASSLGLLLENIQYF.

The V gene is TRBV29-1, the J gene TRBJ2-6, with TRBD1 identical over 9 bases. The CDR3 runs to 16 residues. V shed 6 bases, J shed 0 bases, and the junction held 6 bases outside the gene matches. Germline-derived CDR1 and CDR2 are SQVTM and ANQGSEA. CDR3 residues: CSVRQGGASGANVLTF. DNA of the CDR3: TGCAGCGTCCGACAGGGGGGAGCCTCTGGGGCCAACGTCCTGACTTTC.

This clone was picked up one time. The gene calls are TRBV28 and TRBJ1-3; D gene ambiguous. This CDR3 has 11 residues. Between the trimmed V and J ends, which lost 6 bases and 4 bases, there was a span of 4 bases. Germline lookup yields CDR1 MDHEN and CDR2 SYDVKM. CDR3 protein: CASRRGNTIYF. The CDR3, as DNA: TGTGCCAGCAGGCGGGGAAACACCATATATTTT.

V gene TRBV9 combines with J gene TRBJ2-1; 16 positions agree with TRBD2. This CDR3 is built from 16 residues. CDR1 is SGDLS and CDR2 is YYNGEE in the germline V gene. The V and J ends lost 3 bases and 8 bases, in that order; junction bases with no gene match: 5. The CDR3 region is CASSAGLAGGLDEQFF. CDR3 nucleotides: TGTGCCAGCAGCGCGGGACTAGCGGGAGGGTTAGATGAGCAGTTCTTC.

The chain carries TRBV5-1 and TRBJ1-2; D gene uncertain. This CDR3 has 13 amino acids. The germline V and J ends were trimmed by 0 bases and 2 bases, with 5 bases remaining between them. Germline values: CDR1 SGHRS, CDR2 YFSETQ. This CDR3 is CASSLEQNYGYTF. CDR3 bases: TGCGCCAGCAGCTTGGAACAGAACTATGGCTACACCTTC.

This chain links TRBV5-1 with TRBJ2-1, with 8 bases matching TRBD2. V trimming: 2 bases; J trimming: 10 bases; junction bases outside the gene matches: 5. Germline loops: CDR1 SGHRS, CDR2 YFSETQ. CDR3 length: 13 amino acids. The CDR3 here is CASSLPAGVEQFF. The CDR3 DNA reads as TGCGCCAGCAGCTTACCAGCGGGAGTGGAGCAGTTCTTC.

The V call is TRBV9, the J call TRBJ2-1; D not certain. The germline gives CDR1 SGDLS, CDR2 YYNGEE. The CDR3 totals 16 residues. The V and J ends lost 0 bases and 0 bases respectively, with 10 bases between them. CDR3 sequence (DNA): TGTGCCAGCAGCGTAGCGGCAGGAAGCTCCTACAATGAGCAGTTCTTC. Amino acid sequence: CASSVAAGSSYNEQFF.

This clone was counted once. The chain uses TRBV10-3 and TRBJ1-1; D gene unclear. V lost 5 bases and J lost 5, with 15 bases in between. Germline assignment: CDR1 ENHRY and CDR2 SYGVKD. The CDR3 is 14 amino acids. CDR3 sequence reads: CAISLTGEGTEAFF. The CDR3 coding sequence is TGTGCCATCAGTCTAACGGGTGAGGGAACTGAAGCTTTCTTT.

The chain combines TRBV5-6 with TRBJ2-1, with 8 bases matching TRBD1. Unmatched junction bases numbered 12, after V lost 5 bases and J lost 8 bases. Germline CDR1 SGHDT, CDR2 YYEEEE. This CDR3 is built from 15 residues. The CDR3 loop is CASRARDRSFYEQFF. The DNA of the CDR3 is TGTGCCAGCAGAGCCCGGGACAGGAGTTTCTATGAGCAGTTCTTC.

The V call is TRBV19, the J call TRBJ2-7; TRBD1 matches 12 bases. The V and J ends lost 4 bases and 4 bases, in that order; junction bases with no gene match: 5. This CDR3 spans 15 amino acids. Germline V lookup: CDR1 LNHDA, CDR2 SQIVND (reference sequence). This CDR3 is CASSRGQGARYEQYF. The CDR3, as DNA: TGTGCCAGTAGTAGGGGACAGGGGGCGCGGTACGAGCAGTACTTC.

The chain links TRBV30 to TRBJ2-3, with D perhaps TRBD2 (6 bases). The CDR3 is made up of 15 amino acids. Germline-derived CDR1 and CDR2 are GTSNPN and SVGIG (reference sequence). Trimming pared 5 bases from V and 0 bases from J, leaving 15 bases between. The CDR3 loop is CAWGQLAASTDTQYF. The CDR3 DNA reads as TGTGCCTGGGGCCAATTAGCGGCTAGCACAGATACGCAGTATTTT.

J is TRBJ1-1 and V is TRBV7-2; 7 positions match TRBD1. This CDR3 is 15 amino acids long. CDR1 and CDR2 from the germline V gene are SGHTA and FQGNSA. V was clipped by 5 bases and J by 1 base; unmatched bases: 7. CDR3 amino acids: CASSLTRTGNTEAFF. In DNA form, the CDR3 reads TGTGCCAGCAGCCTCACTAGGACAGGGAACACTGAAGCTTTCTTT.

The chain couples TRBV7-2 to TRBJ1-5; the D is unclear. Trimming removed 6 bases at V and 2 bases at J, with 8 bases between. Germline CDR1 reads SGHTA; CDR2 reads FQGNSA. The CDR3 is made up of 13 amino acids. The CDR3, as DNA: TGTGCCAGCAGTTCGCAGGGCAATCAGCCCCAGCATTTT. Encoded protein: CASSSQGNQPQHF.

This chain uses TRBV6-5 with TRBJ2-3, with TRBD1 matching over 10 bases. Trimming took 1 base from V and 0 from J; bases not matched to a gene: 1. The V gene's germline CDR1 is MNHEY and CDR2 SVGAGI. The length of the CDR3 is 16 residues. In DNA, the CDR3 is TGTGCCAGCAGTTACTGGACAGGGGGGAGCACAGATACGCAGTATTTT. Translated, it gives CASSYWTGGSTDTQYF.

This chain connects TRBV7-2 to TRBJ2-1, with TRBD2 identical over 10 bases. V was pared by 4 bases and J by 8 bases, with 8 bases of the junction left unmatched. The CDR3 is made up of 15 amino acids. Germline CDR1 is SGHTA and CDR2 is FQGNSA. Written as DNA, the CDR3 is TGTGCCAGCAGCTCCGGACTAGCGGCGGTCTATGAGCAGTTCTTC. This translates into CASSSGLAAVYEQFF.

The chain combines TRBV2 with TRBJ2-7; D perhaps matches TRBD2 (5 bases). Germline loops: CDR1 SNHLY, CDR2 FYNNEI. V was cut by 6 bases and J by 6 bases, with 15 bases left in between. CDR3 length equals 13 residues. The CDR3 protein is CASSSGLPGEQYF. The CDR3 DNA is TGTGCCAGCAGCTCTGGACTCCCTGGCGAGCAGTACTTC.

This clone appeared a single time. This chain joins TRBV10-3 and TRBJ1-6; D is possibly TRBD1 (6 bases). The CDR3 is made up of 14 amino acids. Trimming left V 0 bases short and J 15 bases short, with 15 bases between. The germline gives CDR1 ENHRY, CDR2 SYGVKD. CDR3 coding DNA: TGTGCCATCAGTGAGTCGATGGCCGACAGGCGCCTCCACTTT. Amino acid sequence: CAISESMADRRLHF.

The CDR3 nucleotides read TGCGCCAGCAGCCAAGCGGGACAGGGACTAGCGGCCCTCACCGGGGAGCTGTTTTTT. This sequence encodes CASSQAGQGLAALTGELFF. The chain employs TRBV4-1 and TRBJ2-2; TRBD2 agrees at 11 bases. This CDR3 contains 19 residues. Germline CDR1 and CDR2: MGHRA and YSYEKL. The J segment lost 4 bases and the V segment lost 1 base, leaving 11 bases of the junction unmatched.

The chain links TRBV28 to TRBJ1-6; TRBD1 is a possible D gene (5 bases). The CDR3 is 17 residues long. CDR1 is MDHEN and CDR2 is SYDVKM in the germline V gene. Between the trimmed V and J ends, which lost 1 base and 8 bases, there was a span of 18 bases. CDR3 sequence (DNA): TGTGCCAGCAGTTTATTCCCCGGGGGTTTATCAGATTCACCCCTCCACTTT. Its translation is CASSLFPGGLSDSPLHF.

CDR3 residues: CSVSGVTVGEAFF. CDR3 nucleotide sequence: TGCAGCGTGAGTGGGGTGACAGTCGGGGAAGCTTTCTTT. The chain uses TRBV29-1 and TRBJ1-1, with a possible D match to TRBD1 (5 bases). Germline V CDR1 and CDR2: SQVTM, ANQGSEA. The CDR3 covers 13 residues. V lost 6 bases and J lost 8, with 19 bases in between.

The chain has TRBV11-2 and TRBJ2-7; 8 bases map to TRBD1. After removal of 1 base from V and 6 bases from J, the junction contained 8 bases not matched to a gene. The CDR3 has 15 amino acids. Germline loops: CDR1 SGHAT, CDR2 FQNNGV. This chain's CDR3 is CASSLVAGGFPEQYF. The CDR3 DNA is TGTGCCAGCAGCTTAGTGGCAGGGGGCTTTCCCGAGCAGTACTTC.

This clone was seen once. V and J are TRBV28 and TRBJ2-3; 10 bases are shared with TRBD2. In germline, CDR1 is MDHEN, CDR2 SYDVKM. J lost 4 bases, V lost 8 bases, and 12 bases had no gene match. This CDR3 contains 16 residues. CDR3 region: CASHGIGTSAPDTQYF. The CDR3 DNA sequence: TGTGCCAGCCACGGCATTGGGACTAGCGCCCCAGATACGCAGTATTTT.

The count of this clone is one. Here the CDR3 DNA reads TGCGCCAGCAGCCAAAGACTAGCGGGGGATAAAAACATTCAGTACTTC. Translated, it gives CASSQRLAGDKNIQYF. The rearrangement uses TRBV4-3 and TRBJ2-4; 12 bases are shared with TRBD2. Trimming took 2 bases from V and 4 from J; bases not matched to a gene: 3. Germline V lookup: CDR1 LGHNA, CDR2 YSLEER. The CDR3 extends over 16 amino acids.

This sequence joins TRBV11-2 and TRBJ2-2; D is ambiguous. The CDR3 covers 14 residues. Germline loops: CDR1 SGHAT, CDR2 FQNNGV. The V end lost 1 base, the J end lost 1 base, and 4 bases lay between the germline ends. The CDR3: CASSLGGNTGELFF. The DNA for the CDR3 is TGTGCCAGCAGCTTAGGAGGGAACACCGGGGAGCTGTTTTTT.

This rearrangement joins TRBV18 to TRBJ2-5; D gene uncertain. In germline, CDR1 is KGHSH, CDR2 LQKENI. Trimming stripped 3 bases from V and 2 bases from J, with 10 bases between. There are 14 residues in the CDR3. The CDR3 DNA sequence: TGTGCCAGCTCACCGCAGGTGGGTCAAGAGACCCAGTACTTC. Amino acids: CASSPQVGQETQYF.

This rearrangement joins TRBV27 to TRBJ2-5; 7 nucleotides agree with TRBD2. Germline values: CDR1 MNHEY, CDR2 SMNVEV (reference sequence). V shed 3 bases and J 3 bases; nucleotides not matched to a gene: 1. This CDR3 has 13 residues. DNA for the CDR3: TGTGCCAGCAGTTTTGCGGGAGAAGAGACCCAGTACTTC. Amino acid sequence: CASSFAGEETQYF.